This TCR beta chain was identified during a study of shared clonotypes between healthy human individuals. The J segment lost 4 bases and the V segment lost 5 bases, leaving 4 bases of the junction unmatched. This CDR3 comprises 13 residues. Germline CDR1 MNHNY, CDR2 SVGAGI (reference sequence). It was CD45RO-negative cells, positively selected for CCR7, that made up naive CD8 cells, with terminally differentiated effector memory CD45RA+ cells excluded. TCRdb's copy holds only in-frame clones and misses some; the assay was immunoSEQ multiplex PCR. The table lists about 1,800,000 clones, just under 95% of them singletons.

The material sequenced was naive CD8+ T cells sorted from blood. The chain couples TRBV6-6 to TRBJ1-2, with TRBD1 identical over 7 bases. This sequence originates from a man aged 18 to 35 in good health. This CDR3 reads CASSETGSYGYTF. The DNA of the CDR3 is TGTGCCAGCAGTGAGACAGGGTCCTATGGCTACACCTTC.